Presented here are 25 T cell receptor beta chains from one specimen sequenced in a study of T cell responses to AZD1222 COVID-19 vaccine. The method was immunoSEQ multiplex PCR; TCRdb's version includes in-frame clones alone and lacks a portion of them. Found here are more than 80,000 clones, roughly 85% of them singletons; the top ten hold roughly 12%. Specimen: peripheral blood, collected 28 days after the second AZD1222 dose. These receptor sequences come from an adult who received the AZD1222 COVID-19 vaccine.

The CDR3 DNA reads TGTGCCAGCAGGAGGGACTACAAAAACCCGGAGACCCAGTACTTC. Translated, it gives CASRRDYKNPETQYF. V usage is TRBV6-5 and J usage is TRBJ2-5; 7 bases fit TRBD2. The germline V gene has CDR1 MNHEY and CDR2 SVGAGI. The trim removed 6 bases at V and 5 bases at J, leaving 12 bases unmatched. This CDR3 has 15 amino acids.

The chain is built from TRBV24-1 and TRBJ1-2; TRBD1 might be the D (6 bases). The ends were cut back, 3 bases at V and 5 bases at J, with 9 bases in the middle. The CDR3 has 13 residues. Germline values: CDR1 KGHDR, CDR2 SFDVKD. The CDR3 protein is CATSDGTRYGYTF. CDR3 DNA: TGTGCCACCAGTGATGGGACACGATATGGCTACACCTTC.

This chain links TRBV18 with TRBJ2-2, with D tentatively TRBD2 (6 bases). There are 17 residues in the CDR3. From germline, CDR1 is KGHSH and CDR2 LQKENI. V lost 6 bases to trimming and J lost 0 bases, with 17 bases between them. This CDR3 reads CASSPLRTGANTGELFF. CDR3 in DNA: TGTGCCAGCTCCCCCCTCCGGACGGGGGCGAACACCGGGGAGCTGTTTTTT. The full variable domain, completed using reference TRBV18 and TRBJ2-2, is NAGVMQNPRHLVRRRGQEARLRCSPMKGHSHVYWYRQLPEEGLKFMVYLQKENIIDESGMPKERFSAEFPKEGPSILRIQQVVRGDSAAYFCASSPLRTGANTGELFFGEGSRLTVL.

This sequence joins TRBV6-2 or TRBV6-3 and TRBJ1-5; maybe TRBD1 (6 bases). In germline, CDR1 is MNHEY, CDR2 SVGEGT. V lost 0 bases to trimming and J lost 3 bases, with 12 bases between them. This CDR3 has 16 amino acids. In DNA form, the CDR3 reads TGTGCCAGCAGTTACTCAACAGGGCCGATCAATCAGCCCCAGCATTTT. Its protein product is CASSYSTGPINQPQHF.

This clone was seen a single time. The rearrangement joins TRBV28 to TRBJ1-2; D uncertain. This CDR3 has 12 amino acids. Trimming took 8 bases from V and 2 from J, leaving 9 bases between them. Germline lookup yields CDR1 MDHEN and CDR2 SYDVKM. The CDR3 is CASEDINYGYTF. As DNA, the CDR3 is TGTGCCAGCGAGGATATCAACTATGGCTACACCTTC.

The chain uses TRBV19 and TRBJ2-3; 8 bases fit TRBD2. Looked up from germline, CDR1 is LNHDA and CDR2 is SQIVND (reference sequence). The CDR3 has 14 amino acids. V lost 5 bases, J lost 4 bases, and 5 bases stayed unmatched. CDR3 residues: CASSDRGGPDTQYF. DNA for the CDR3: TGTGCCAGTAGTGATCGGGGGGGCCCAGATACGCAGTATTTT.

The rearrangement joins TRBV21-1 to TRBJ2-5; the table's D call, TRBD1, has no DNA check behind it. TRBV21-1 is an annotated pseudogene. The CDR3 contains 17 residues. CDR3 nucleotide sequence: TGTGCCAGCAGCACATGGCAGGAACTTTCTATTGCCGAGACCCAGTACTTC. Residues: CASSTWQELSIAETQYF.

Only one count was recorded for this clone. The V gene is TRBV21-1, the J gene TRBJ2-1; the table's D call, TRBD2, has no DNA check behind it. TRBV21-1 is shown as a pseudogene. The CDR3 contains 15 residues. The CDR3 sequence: CASSKLGLAANEQFF. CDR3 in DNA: TGTGCCAGCAGCAAATTAGGACTAGCGGCCAATGAGCAGTTCTTC.

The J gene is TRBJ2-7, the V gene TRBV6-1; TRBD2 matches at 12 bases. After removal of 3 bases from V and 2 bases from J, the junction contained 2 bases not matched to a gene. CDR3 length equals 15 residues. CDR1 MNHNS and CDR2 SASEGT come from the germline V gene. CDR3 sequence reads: CASSDGLAGTYEQYF. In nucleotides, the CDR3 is TGTGCCAGCAGTGATGGACTAGCGGGGACCTACGAGCAGTACTTC.

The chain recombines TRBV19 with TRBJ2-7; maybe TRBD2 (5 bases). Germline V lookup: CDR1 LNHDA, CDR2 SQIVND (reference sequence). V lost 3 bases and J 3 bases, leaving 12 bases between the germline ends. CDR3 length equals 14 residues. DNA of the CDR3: TGTGCCAGTAGTATGTTTCCGGGGAACTACGAGCAGTACTTC. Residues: CASSMFPGNYEQYF.

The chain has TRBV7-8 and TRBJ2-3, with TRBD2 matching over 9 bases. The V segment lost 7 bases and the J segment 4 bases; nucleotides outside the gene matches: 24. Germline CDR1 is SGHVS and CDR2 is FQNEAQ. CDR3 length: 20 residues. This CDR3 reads CASNTPPGTSFPSGSDTQYF. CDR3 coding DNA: TGTGCCAGCAACACTCCACCCGGGACTAGCTTCCCCTCGGGATCAGATACGCAGTATTTT.

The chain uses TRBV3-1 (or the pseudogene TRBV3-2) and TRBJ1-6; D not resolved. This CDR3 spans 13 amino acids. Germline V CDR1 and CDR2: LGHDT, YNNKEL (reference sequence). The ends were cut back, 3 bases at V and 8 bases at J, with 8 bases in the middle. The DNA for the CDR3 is TGTGCCAGCAGCCAGGAGGGCGATTCACCCCTCCACTTT. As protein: CASSQEGDSPLHF.

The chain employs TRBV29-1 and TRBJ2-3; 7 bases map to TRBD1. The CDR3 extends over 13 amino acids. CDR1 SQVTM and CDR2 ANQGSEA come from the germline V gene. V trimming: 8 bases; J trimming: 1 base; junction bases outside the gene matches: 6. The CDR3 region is CSTTGTGTDTQYF. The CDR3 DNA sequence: TGCAGCACAACCGGGACAGGCACAGATACGCAGTATTTT.

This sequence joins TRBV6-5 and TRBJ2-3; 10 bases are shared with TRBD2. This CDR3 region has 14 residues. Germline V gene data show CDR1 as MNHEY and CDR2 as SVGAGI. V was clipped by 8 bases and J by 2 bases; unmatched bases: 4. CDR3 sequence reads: CASQRGGNTDTQYF. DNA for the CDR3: TGTGCCAGCCAGCGGGGGGGTAACACAGATACGCAGTATTTT.

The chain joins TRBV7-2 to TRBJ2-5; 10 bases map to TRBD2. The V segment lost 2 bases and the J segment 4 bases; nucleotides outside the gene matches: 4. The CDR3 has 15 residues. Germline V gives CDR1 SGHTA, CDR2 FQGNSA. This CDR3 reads CASSLSGLAPETQYF. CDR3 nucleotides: TGTGCCAGCAGCTTATCGGGACTAGCGCCAGAGACCCAGTACTTC.

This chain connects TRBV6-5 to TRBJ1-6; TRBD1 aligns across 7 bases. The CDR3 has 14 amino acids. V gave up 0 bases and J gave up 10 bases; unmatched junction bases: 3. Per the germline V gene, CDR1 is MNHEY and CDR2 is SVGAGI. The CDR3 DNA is TGTGCCAGCAGTTACTCGAACAGGGGCTCACCCCTCCACTTT. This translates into CASSYSNRGSPLHF.

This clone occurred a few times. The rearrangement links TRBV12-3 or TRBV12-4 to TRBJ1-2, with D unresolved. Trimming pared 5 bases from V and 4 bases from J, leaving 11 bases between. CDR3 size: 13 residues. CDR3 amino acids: CASSLVARYGYTF. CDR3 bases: TGTGCCAGCAGTCTGGTAGCACGCTATGGCTACACCTTC.

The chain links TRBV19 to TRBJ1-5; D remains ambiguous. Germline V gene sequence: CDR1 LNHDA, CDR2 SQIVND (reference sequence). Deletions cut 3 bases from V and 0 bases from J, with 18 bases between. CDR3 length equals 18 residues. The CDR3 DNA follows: TGTGCCAGTAGTATTAGGCTGGGCTCCGGGTATAGCAATCAGCCCCAGCATTTT. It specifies CASSIRLGSGYSNQPQHF.

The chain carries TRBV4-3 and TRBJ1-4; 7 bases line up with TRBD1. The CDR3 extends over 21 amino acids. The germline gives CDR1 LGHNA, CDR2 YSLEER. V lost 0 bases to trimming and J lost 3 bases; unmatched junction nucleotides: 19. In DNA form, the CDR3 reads TGCGCCAGCAGCCAAGATCTAAGCCGTGGCGTGACGACAGGGTCTAATGAAAAACTGTTTTTT. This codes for CASSQDLSRGVTTGSNEKLFF.

The CDR3 DNA reads as TGTGCCAGCAGTCTTGCGGACAGTGGTGGCTACACCTTC. Encoded protein: CASSLADSGGYTF. The V and J genes are TRBV28 and TRBJ1-2; tentatively, D is TRBD1 (6 bases). Per the germline V gene, CDR1 is MDHEN and CDR2 is SYDVKM. This CDR3 has 13 amino acids. The germline V and J ends were trimmed by 5 bases and 7 bases, with 14 bases remaining between them.

The CDR3 protein is CASSMTSGSTDTQYF. As DNA, the CDR3 is TGTGCCAGTAGTATGACTAGCGGGAGCACAGATACGCAGTATTTT. The rearrangement links TRBV19 to TRBJ2-3; TRBD2 aligns across 10 bases. Trimming cost V 3 bases and J 0 bases; bases outside gene matches: 0. Germline values: CDR1 LNHDA, CDR2 SQIVND (reference sequence). The CDR3 has 15 residues.

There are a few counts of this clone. CDR3 nucleotide sequence: TGTGCCAGCAGCCCGAGGACTAGCGGGGGCCCCAGTAACGGGGAGCTGTTTTTT. Protein sequence: CASSPRTSGGPSNGELFF. The rearrangement uses TRBV11-3 and TRBJ2-2, with TRBD2 identical over 13 bases. J was trimmed by 7 bases and V by 5 bases; bases with no gene match: 13. The CDR3 has 18 residues. CDR1 is SGHNT and CDR2 is YENEEA in the germline V gene.

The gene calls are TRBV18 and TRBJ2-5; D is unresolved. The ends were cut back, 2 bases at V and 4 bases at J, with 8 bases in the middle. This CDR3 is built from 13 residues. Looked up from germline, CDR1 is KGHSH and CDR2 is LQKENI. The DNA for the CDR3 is TGTGCCAGCTCACCAGGGGTTTCAGAGACCCAGTACTTC. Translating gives CASSPGVSETQYF. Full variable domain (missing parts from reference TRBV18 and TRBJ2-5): NAGVMQNPRHLVRRRGQEARLRCSPMKGHSHVYWYRQLPEEGLKFMVYLQKENIIDESGMPKERFSAEFPKEGPSILRIQQVVRGDSAAYFCASSPGVSETQYFGPGTRLLVL.

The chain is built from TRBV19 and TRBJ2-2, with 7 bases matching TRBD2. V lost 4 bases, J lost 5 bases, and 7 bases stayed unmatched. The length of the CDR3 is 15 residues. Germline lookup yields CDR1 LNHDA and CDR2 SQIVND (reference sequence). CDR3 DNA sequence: TGTGCCAGTAGTAGTAGCGGGCGTAGGACCGGGGAGCTGTTTTTT. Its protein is CASSSSGRRTGELFF.

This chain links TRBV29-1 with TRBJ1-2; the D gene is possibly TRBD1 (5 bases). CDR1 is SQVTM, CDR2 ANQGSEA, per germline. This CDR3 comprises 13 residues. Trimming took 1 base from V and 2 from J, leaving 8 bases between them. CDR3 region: CSVEAAGNYGYTF. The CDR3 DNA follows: TGCAGCGTTGAAGCGGCAGGGAACTATGGCTACACCTTC.